Listed below are T cell receptor beta chains from one sample, sequenced in a study of early T cells in non-severe SARS-CoV-2 infection. Using its own MiXCR run on the 5' RACE reads, TCRdb lists one record per CDR3 protein. The sample holds approximately 69,000 distinct CDR3 sequences; 12% are singletons and the top ten take approximately 6.4%. Sequencing used whole blood. These receptors were taken from an adult who was a healthcare worker with PCR-confirmed SARS-CoV-2 infection or an uninfected control (not recorded which). The CDR3 runs from the conserved cysteine through the conserved F or W. A D gene is named only where the DNA matches it firmly. Some rows have no size entry. The others give once, few or many, or a class for an expanded clone.

D: TRBD2
V: TRBV19
size: -
J: TRBJ2-1
CDR3: CASKLSGGLRDNEQFF
DNA: TGTGCCAGCAAACTCTCGGGAGGACTCCGAGACAATGAGCAGTTCTTC

D: TRBD1
V: TRBV7-8
size: -
J: TRBJ1-6
CDR3: CASSHRDSLSYNSPLHF
DNA: TGTGCCAGCAGCCACCGGGACAGTCTCTCCTATAATTCACCCCTCCACTTT

D: TRBD1
V: TRBV11-1
size: few
J: TRBJ1-2
CDR3: CASSPWTGWNYGYTF
DNA: TGTGCCAGCAGCCCCTGGACAGGCTGGAACTATGGCTACACCTTC

D: TRBD2
V: TRBV10-3
size: -
J: TRBJ2-1
CDR3: CAISEDGRPYNEQFF
DNA: TGTGCCATCAGTGAGGACGGGAGGCCCTACAATGAGCAGTTCTTC

D: -
V: TRBV7-8
size: -
J: TRBJ2-1
CDR3: CASRGNYNEQFF
DNA: TGTGCCAGCAGGGGAAACTACAATGAGCAGTTCTTC

D: -
V: TRBV6-2/TRBV6-3
size: -
J: TRBJ1-3
CDR3: CATGNSGNTIYF
DNA: TGTGCCACAGGAAACTCTGGAAACACCATATATTTT

D: TRBD1
V: TRBV7-8
size: large
J: TRBJ2-5
CDR3: CASSHRQGPSETQYF
DNA: TGTGCCAGCAGCCACCGACAGGGTCCTTCCGAGACCCAGTACTTC

D: TRBD2
V: TRBV28
size: few
J: TRBJ2-3
CDR3: CASKTSGHERYF
DNA: TGTGCCAGCAAAACTAGCGGCCATGAGAGGTATTTT

D: -
V: TRBV24-1
size: many
J: TRBJ2-3
CDR3: CATSDSPGATDTQYF
DNA: TGTGCCACCAGTGATTCCCCGGGGGCCACAGATACGCAGTATTTT

D: TRBD1
V: TRBV7-9
size: few
J: TRBJ2-5
CDR3: CASSLPDRAPPETQYF
DNA: TGTGCCAGCAGCTTACCGGACAGGGCCCCCCCCGAGACCCAGTACTTC

D: TRBD1
V: TRBV19
size: few
J: TRBJ2-6
CDR3: CASSIRLQGARSGANVLTF
DNA: TGTGCCAGTAGTATAAGGCTGCAGGGGGCGCGGTCTGGGGCCAACGTCCTGACTTTC

D: -
V: TRBV2
size: -
J: TRBJ2-1
CDR3: CASSSDGHNEQFF
DNA: TGTGCCAGCAGCTCGGACGGCCACAATGAGCAGTTCTTC

D: -
V: TRBV9
size: few
J: TRBJ1-6
CDR3: CASSARGSNSPLHF
DNA: TGTGCCAGCAGCGCCAGGGGAAGTAATTCACCCCTCCACTTT

D: TRBD2
V: TRBV6-2/TRBV6-3
size: -
J: TRBJ2-1
CDR3: CASSYSGSGVPAGEQFF
DNA: TGTGCCAGCAGTTACTCTGGTAGCGGGGTGCCAGCAGGGGAGCAGTTCTTC

D: -
V: TRBV7-9
size: -
J: TRBJ1-1
CDR3: CASSLAILGDQAAFF
DNA: TGTGCCAGCAGCTTAGCTATATTAGGGGACCAGGCGGCTTTCTTT

D: -
V: TRBV10-3
size: -
J: TRBJ2-5
CDR3: CAITGEGFETQYF
DNA: TGTGCCATCACCGGAGAGGGATTCGAGACCCAGTACTTC

D: -
V: TRBV6-1
size: many
J: TRBJ1-1
CDR3: CASSERPHEGTEAFF
DNA: TGTGCCAGCAGTGAAAGACCCCACGAGGGGACTGAAGCTTTCTTT

D: TRBD1
V: TRBV4-1
size: -
J: TRBJ2-3
CDR3: CASSQGWTGLDTQYF
DNA: TGCGCCAGCAGCCAAGGCTGGACAGGGCTTGATACGCAGTATTTT

D: -
V: TRBV20-1
size: many
J: TRBJ2-7
CDR3: CSAEEGEYEQYF
DNA: TGCAGTGCTGAGGAGGGGGAGTACGAGCAGTACTTC

D: -
V: TRBV5-1
size: many
J: TRBJ2-7
CDR3: CASSSEDLEQYF
DNA: TGCGCCAGCAGCTCGGAAGACCTAGAGCAGTACTTC

D: -
V: TRBV18
size: few
J: TRBJ2-7
CDR3: CASSSEESPYEQYF
DNA: TGTGCCAGCTCATCCGAAGAAAGCCCATACGAGCAGTACTTC

D: -
V: TRBV12-3/TRBV12-4
size: -
J: TRBJ1-1
CDR3: CASSLALSGPNTEAFF
DNA: TGTGCCAGCAGTTTAGCGCTATCGGGTCCGAACACTGAAGCTTTCTTT

D: -
V: TRBV30
size: many
J: TRBJ2-6
CDR3: CAWSGSRGRLSSGANVLTF
DNA: TGTGCCTGGAGTGGCTCCCGGGGACGCCTTAGCTCTGGGGCCAACGTCCTGACTTTC

D: -
V: TRBV20-1
size: few
J: TRBJ1-1
CDR3: CSAHSGWDTEAFF
DNA: TGCAGTGCTCATTCTGGATGGGACACTGAAGCTTTCTTT